The present T cell receptor beta chain was sequenced within a study of neoadjuvant anti-PD-1 for oral cavity cancer. Using immunoSEQ multiplex PCR, the repertoire was profiled, and TCRdb retains in-frame clones only, with some absent. The sample consists of around 7,200 clones, around 48% of them appearing once. The V end lost 6 bases, the J end lost 7 bases, and 14 bases lay between the germline ends. The CDR3 covers 13 residues. Germline loops: CDR1 KGHSH, CDR2 LQKENI. This chain connects TRBV18 to TRBJ2-3; D is undetermined. The TCR comes from a person aged 35-79 years with oral cavity squamous cell carcinoma. The sequencing used tumor tissue, collected before nivolumab (anti-PD-1) treatment. The CDR3 bases are TGTGCCAGCTCGACTCAGGACGGAAATACGCAGTATTTT. Encoded protein: CASSTQDGNTQYF.